This TCR beta chain was captured by sequencing in a study of PD-1 blockade in classical Hodgkin lymphoma. All trial patients relapsed after autologous stem cell transplantation. The CDR3 length is 16 residues. Germline CDR1 reads SEHNR; CDR2 reads FQNEAQ (reference sequence). V shed 2 bases, J shed 2 bases, and the junction held 5 bases outside the gene matches. Repertoires were generated with immunoSEQ multiplex PCR, while TCRdb's copy carries only in-frame clones and drops some. This table has fewer than 30,000 clones, less than 85% appearing once. The chain couples TRBV7-9 to TRBJ2-1; 8 bases align to TRBD2. Source: peripheral blood mononuclear cells (PBMCs), taken before the second cycle of nivolumab. The source of this sequence is a human donor with classical Hodgkin lymphoma. The chain's CDR3 is CASSLKHGRAYNEQFF. CDR3 bases: TGTGCCAGCAGCTTAAAGCACGGGAGGGCCTACAATGAGCAGTTCTTC.